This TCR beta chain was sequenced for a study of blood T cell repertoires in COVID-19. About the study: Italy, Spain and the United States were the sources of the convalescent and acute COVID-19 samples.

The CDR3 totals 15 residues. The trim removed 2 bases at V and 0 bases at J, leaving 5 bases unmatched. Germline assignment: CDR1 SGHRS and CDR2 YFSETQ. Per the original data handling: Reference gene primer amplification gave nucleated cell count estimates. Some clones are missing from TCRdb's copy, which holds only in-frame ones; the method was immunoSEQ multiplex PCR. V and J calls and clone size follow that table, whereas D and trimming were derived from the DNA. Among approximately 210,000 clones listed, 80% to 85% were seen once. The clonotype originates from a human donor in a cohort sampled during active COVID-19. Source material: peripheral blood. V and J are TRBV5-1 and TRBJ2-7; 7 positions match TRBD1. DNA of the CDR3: TGCGCCAGCAGCTTCCCCGGGACAGCCTCCTACGAGCAGTACTTC. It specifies CASSFPGTASYEQYF.